Listed below are T cell receptor beta chains from one sample, sequenced in a study of beta chain features in type 1 diabetes. TCRdb's copy holds only in-frame clones and misses some; the assay was immunoSEQ multiplex PCR. The table shows about 140,000 clones, with 6.9% occurring only once. Sequencing was carried out using central memory CD4+ T cells from blood. The receptors derive from a woman under 40 in good health. Each CDR3 is given with its conserved first and last residue. Each record gives: V gene, clone size, J gene, D gene, CDR3 DNA, CDR3 protein. D genes are given only for firm matches. Clone size is given for some rows only: seen once, a few or many times, or a class if the clone is expanded.

TRBV28	-	TRBJ1-2	-	TGTGCCAGCAGTTTCCCCAACAGCGGGCAAGGGGGCTACACCTTC	CASSFPNSGQGGYTF
TRBV11-1	few	TRBJ2-3	TRBD1	TGTGCCAGCAGCTCCCGGGGACACAGGGGAACAGATACGCAGTATTTT	CASSSRGHRGTDTQYF
TRBV5-8	-	TRBJ2-2	TRBD2	TGTGCCAGCAGCCGGGGCGTTAGCGGGAGCACCGGGGAGCTGTTTTTT	CASSRGVSGSTGELFF
TRBV29-1	few	TRBJ2-5	-	TGCAGCGTTGGACAGCCCCAAGAGACCCAGTACTTC	CSVGQPQETQYF
TRBV19	few	TRBJ2-5	TRBD1	TGTGCCAGTCAAGGACAGGGGGCAAAGACCCAGTACTTC	CASQGQGAKTQYF
TRBV18	few	TRBJ2-3	-	TGTGCCAGCTCACCGAAGCCTAGCGCCACTAGCACAGATACGCAGTATTTT	CASSPKPSATSTDTQYF
TRBV6-5	-	TRBJ2-3	-	TGTGCCAGCAGTTACGAGGCAGGAGGGCGAGATACGCAGTATTTT	CASSYEAGGRDTQYF
TRBV7-2	-	TRBJ2-7	-	TGTGCCAGCAGCTTAGCGGGGGCGGGAGTCGCCTACGAGCAGTACTTC	CASSLAGAGVAYEQYF
TRBV18	few	TRBJ2-7	-	TGTGCCAGCTCACCCCCAGAAGGGGCGTACGAGCAGTACTTC	CASSPPEGAYEQYF
TRBV7-2	many	TRBJ2-7	TRBD2	TGTGCCAGCACCCAACAGGCTAGCGGGCCGATCTCCTACGAGCAGTACTTC	CASTQQASGPISYEQYF
TRBV7-3	few	TRBJ2-1	TRBD2	TGTGCCAGCAGCTTTAGTAGCGGGGGGTTGACTGAGCAGTTCTTC	CASSFSSGGLTEQFF
TRBV11-2	-	TRBJ2-2	-	TGTGCCAGCAGCTTATGGTCGGGAGTAAACACCGGGGAGCTGTTTTTT	CASSLWSGVNTGELFF
TRBV28	few	TRBJ2-2	-	TGTGCCAGCAGACAGTCATTGAACACCGGGGAGCTGTTTTTT	CASRQSLNTGELFF
TRBV11-3	-	TRBJ2-1	TRBD2	TGTGCCAGCAGCTCGTCGGGACTAGCGGGAGATGAGCAGTTCTTC	CASSSSGLAGDEQFF
TRBV25-1	few	TRBJ1-2	-	TGTGCCAGCAGTGAATCCACAGTAGCTAACTATGGCTACACCTTC	CASSESTVANYGYTF
TRBV5-4	few	TRBJ2-1	TRBD2	TGTGCCAGCAGCCTAGGCGGGACTAGCGTAAGCTCCTACAATGAGCAGTTCTTC	CASSLGGTSVSSYNEQFF
TRBV5-4	-	TRBJ2-1	TRBD2	TGTGCCAGCAGCGGTACTAGCGGGAGAACCAATGAGCAGTTCTTC	CASSGTSGRTNEQFF
TRBV19	-	TRBJ2-2	-	TGTGCCAGTAGTATAGAGGCCAGGGCGGTCGGGGAGCTGTTTTTT	CASSIEARAVGELFF
TRBV5-8	-	TRBJ2-3	TRBD2	TGTGCCAGCAGCTCCCGGACGACTAGCGGGAGTTGGGGCGCAGATACGCAGTATTTT	CASSSRTTSGSWGADTQYF
TRBV20-1	many	TRBJ2-3	TRBD2	TGCAGTGCTGACACGACTAGCACGCAGTATTTT	CSADTTSTQYF
TRBV28	many	TRBJ2-7	TRBD1	TGTGCCAGCAGTTTGCGACCGGGACAGGGGCAGTACTTC	CASSLRPGQGQYF
TRBV18	-	TRBJ2-3	TRBD1	TGTGCCAGCTCACCACCGCGACAGGGCGTTCAAGTTCGGGTTAGCACAGATACGCAGTATTTT	CASSPPRQGVQVRVSTDTQYF
TRBV28	few	TRBJ1-5	-	TGTGCCAGCAGTCCTCGAGGGCAGGTTAATCAGCCCCAGCATTTT	CASSPRGQVNQPQHF
TRBV20-1	few	TRBJ1-1	TRBD1	TGCGGAACCGGACAGGGGGTTAGCTTT	CGTGQGVSF
TRBV9	few	TRBJ2-7	TRBD2	TGTGCCAGCAGCGTAGGGCTAGCGGACGCCTACGAGCAGTACTTC	CASSVGLADAYEQYF
TRBV6-6	few	TRBJ2-7	-	TGTGCCAGCAGTTACGTAGCGAACTCCTACGAGCAGTACTTC	CASSYVANSYEQYF